A selection of T cell receptor beta chains follows, all from one sample in a study of shared clonotypes between healthy human individuals. Data came from immunoSEQ multiplex PCR; TCRdb stores just in-frame clones and leaves some out. The sample consists of roughly 1 million clones, about four fifths of them appearing once. Sequencing used memory CD4+ T cells from PBMCs. Receptors originate from a man aged 18 to 35 in good health. Some clones in this sample may be carry-over from other donors' samples. Both conserved end residues are part of each CDR3. D genes are given only for firm matches. Rows may omit the clone size; those that give it use once, few, many or a size class.

abundance	v_gene	d_gene	j_gene	CDR3nt	CDR3aa
few	TRBV10-2	NA	TRBJ1-1	TGCGCCAGCAGTGAGTCTGGCGGTGGAACTGAAGCTTTCTTT	CASSESGGGTEAFF
NA	TRBV29-1	TRBD2	TRBJ2-1	TGCAGCGTTGTGCTAGCGGGAGGGTACAATGAGCAGTTCTTC	CSVVLAGGYNEQFF
NA	TRBV4-3	TRBD1	TRBJ2-3	TGCGCCAGCAGCCAAAAAACAGGGGGCTCGGCAGATACGCAGTATTTT	CASSQKTGGSADTQYF
once	TRBV6-5	NA	TRBJ2-1	TGTGCCAGCAGTTACTCCGCATCCTTTCGCTACAATGAGCAGTTCTTC	CASSYSASFRYNEQFF
NA	TRBV11-3	TRBD2	TRBJ2-2	TGTGCCAGCAGCTTAGGAGCTAGCGGGAGGGCCGGTTTCACCGGGGAGCTGTTTTTT	CASSLGASGRAGFTGELFF
NA	TRBV4-3	NA	TRBJ2-2	TGCGCCAGCAGCCAAAGTCCGGGGATACCCGGGGAGCTGTTTTTT	CASSQSPGIPGELFF
NA	TRBV6-1	NA	TRBJ1-3	TGTGCCAGCAGACGGGAGCCGGGCACCATATATTTT	CASRREPGTIYF
NA	TRBV9	TRBD1	TRBJ1-2	TGTGCCAGCAGCGGGCCGGGACAGCGAGGAGGCTATGGCTACACCTTC	CASSGPGQRGGYGYTF
many	TRBV28	NA	TRBJ2-3	TGTGCCAGCAGTCTCCCGTATCTGCTTGATACGCAGTATTTT	CASSLPYLLDTQYF
NA	TRBV19	NA	TRBJ1-5	TGTGCCAGTGGAAAGGGCCGGCAGCCCCAGCATTTT	CASGKGRQPQHF
once	TRBV14	TRBD1	TRBJ2-5	TGTGCCAGCAGCCCTGGGACAGACCTAGGGGAGACCCAGTACTTC	CASSPGTDLGETQYF
NA	TRBV19	NA	TRBJ1-2	TGTGCCAGTAGTGCCAGCCAAGGGAACTATGGCTACACCTTC	CASSASQGNYGYTF
NA	TRBV19	NA	TRBJ2-1	TGTGCCAGCCGAGGACGGAGCTCCTACAATGAGCAGTTCTTC	CASRGRSSYNEQFF
NA	TRBV6-5	NA	TRBJ2-3	TGTGCCAGCAGTCCCTGGCCGGGCGATACGCAGTATTTT	CASSPWPGDTQYF
NA	TRBV5-1	TRBD2	TRBJ2-5	TGCGCCAGCAGCTTGGGACCCTTTAGCGGGAGGGCCGGGGAGACCCAGTACTTC	CASSLGPFSGRAGETQYF
NA	TRBV9	NA	TRBJ1-5	TGTGCCAGCAGCGTAGACCTGGGACAGCCCCAGCATTTT	CASSVDLGQPQHF
NA	TRBV12-5	NA	TRBJ2-4	TGTGCTAACTACCCGGGACACCTGCCCAAAAACATTCAGTACTTC	CANYPGHLPKNIQYF
NA	TRBV5-1	TRBD1	TRBJ2-2	TGCGCCAGCAGGCCAGGGGACAGAGCGAACACCGGGGAGCTGTTTTTT	CASRPGDRANTGELFF
NA	TRBV2	NA	TRBJ1-3	TGTGCCAGCAGTGATGGGTCTGGAAACACCATATATTTT	CASSDGSGNTIYF
NA	TRBV7-6	NA	TRBJ2-5	TGTGCCAGCAGCTTAGCTACCGGGGATGCCCAGTACTTC	CASSLATGDAQYF
NA	TRBV7-3	NA	TRBJ1-2	TGTGCCAGCAGCCCCCAGCCGGGGGGCCGCTATGGCTACACCTTC	CASSPQPGGRYGYTF
NA	TRBV16	NA	TRBJ1-1	TGTGCCAGCAGACAGGGAACGGTCACTGAAGCTTTCTTT	CASRQGTVTEAFF
NA	TRBV4-1	NA	TRBJ1-1	TGCGCCAGCAGCCAAGATAGAGGTGCCAGGGGTTCGGCTGAAGCTTTCTTT	CASSQDRGARGSAEAFF
once	TRBV15	NA	TRBJ1-4	TGTGCCACCAGCAGGGGACGGATTAATGAAAAACTGTTTTTT	CATSRGRINEKLFF
NA	TRBV7-3	NA	TRBJ1-1	TGTGCCAGCTCCAGGGGCACTGAAGCTTTCTTT	CASSRGTEAFF
NA	TRBV10-3	TRBD2	TRBJ2-3	TGTGCCTCAAAGGGACTAGTAGTCTCAGATACGCAGTATTTT	CASKGLVVSDTQYF
NA	TRBV28	TRBD1	TRBJ2-7	TGTGCCAGCAGAGGGGACAGCACTGAGCAGTACTTC	CASRGDSTEQYF
NA	TRBV2	NA	TRBJ2-5	TGTGCCAGCAGTGACTCGCCCCAAGAGACCCAGTACTTC	CASSDSPQETQYF